The 12 T cell receptor beta chains below all came from one sample that was sequenced in a study of CD8+ T cells in alopecia areata. Following RNA extraction, reverse transcription yielded cDNA that acted as the sequencing template. Produced via immunoSEQ multiplex PCR; TCRdb's table is partial and in-frame only. The sample contains 160,000 or so clones, 67% of which appear only once. The source material was CD8+ T cells sorted from blood, sampled at week 0. The origin of the receptors is a human donor with alopecia areata.

The V and J genes are TRBV7-6 and TRBJ1-2; TRBD1 aligns across 9 bases. The length of the CDR3 is 13 residues. From germline, CDR1 is SGHVS and CDR2 FNYEAQ. V gave up 4 bases and J gave up 9 bases; unmatched junction bases: 6. As DNA, the CDR3 is TGTGCCAGCAGCTCCGGACAGGGGAGTCGCTACACCTTC. Protein: CASSSGQGSRYTF.

The chain combines TRBV30 with TRBJ2-7, with D unresolved. Germline V gene data show CDR1 as GTSNPN and CDR2 as SVGIG (reference sequence). The CDR3 runs to 12 residues. V lost 1 base to trimming and J lost 5 bases, with 9 bases between them. For the CDR3, the DNA is TGTGCCTGGAGTGGAAGGTGGAACGAGCAGTACTTC. This translates into CAWSGRWNEQYF.

This clone showed up just a few times. This sequence joins TRBV29-1 and TRBJ2-1, with 12 bases aligning to TRBD1. Germline assignment: CDR1 SQVTM and CDR2 ANQGSEA. V gave up 7 bases and J gave up 10 bases; unmatched junction bases: 11. The CDR3 consists of 14 residues. The DNA for the CDR3 is TGCAGCGCCGAAGGGACAGGGGGCTCAGACGAGCAGTTCTTC. Its translation is CSAEGTGGSDEQFF.

This chain links TRBV6-1 with TRBJ2-3, with 10 bases lining up with TRBD2. The junction had 1 base not matched to a gene; V was cut back by 2 bases and J by 2 bases. This CDR3 is built from 15 residues. From germline, CDR1 is MNHNS and CDR2 SASEGT. CDR3 region: CASSELAGATDTQYF. In DNA form, the CDR3 reads TGTGCCAGCAGTGAACTAGCGGGGGCCACAGATACGCAGTATTTT.

This chain uses TRBV7-6 with TRBJ2-1; D is uncertain. The CDR3 sequence is 15 residues long. Germline V gives CDR1 SGHVS, CDR2 FNYEAQ. V lost 3 bases, J lost 4 bases, and 13 bases lay in between. This CDR3 is CASSFADRIYNEQFF. The CDR3 DNA follows: TGTGCCAGCAGCTTCGCGGACCGGATTTACAATGAGCAGTTCTTC.

The chain uses TRBV25-1 and TRBJ1-1; D call uncertain. V lost 5 bases and J lost 1, with 8 bases in between. This CDR3 spans 13 amino acids. In germline, CDR1 is MGHDK, CDR2 SYGVNS. CDR3 amino acids: CASSLQANTEAFF. The CDR3 DNA sequence: TGTGCCAGCAGTCTTCAGGCGAACACTGAAGCTTTCTTT.

The rearrangement uses TRBV29-1 and TRBJ1-4; 11 nucleotides line up with TRBD1. Looked up from germline, CDR1 is SQVTM and CDR2 is ANQGSEA. The CDR3 contains 16 residues. Trimming removed 7 bases from V and 3 bases from J; junction bases left unmatched: 10. CDR3: CSALTGTGGANEKLFF. The CDR3 DNA is TGCAGCGCCCTGACCGGGACAGGGGGGGCTAATGAAAAACTGTTTTTT. Variable domain in full (rest from reference TRBV29-1 and TRBJ1-4): SAVISQKPSRDICQRGTSLTIQCQVDSQVTMMFWYRQQPGQSLTLIATANQGSEATYESGFVIDKFPISRPNLTFSTLTVSNMSPEDSSIYLCSALTGTGGANEKLFFGSGTQLSVL.

The chain combines TRBV29-1 with TRBJ2-5; D possibly corresponds to TRBD2 (6 bases). The V gene lost 6 bases and the J gene lost 6 bases, with 14 bases spanning the gap. This CDR3 is 12 amino acids long. Germline V lookup: CDR1 SQVTM, CDR2 ANQGSEA. The CDR3 spells CSVSWGDQTQYF. CDR3 in DNA: TGCAGCGTCTCCTGGGGGGACCAGACCCAGTACTTC. Looking up the rest from reference TRBV29-1 and TRBJ2-5 gives the full variable domain: SAVISQKPSRDICQRGTSLTIQCQVDSQVTMMFWYRQQPGQSLTLIATANQGSEATYESGFVIDKFPISRPNLTFSTLTVSNMSPEDSSIYLCSVSWGDQTQYFGPGTRLLVL.

This chain joins TRBV30 and TRBJ2-7; no firm D call. The ends were cut back, 4 bases at V and 2 bases at J, with 6 bases in the middle. Germline CDR1 GTSNPN, CDR2 SVGIG (reference sequence). The CDR3 runs 11 residues. DNA for the CDR3: TGTGCCTGGACAGGTACCTACGAGCAGTACTTC. This gives the protein CAWTGTYEQYF.

The chain combines TRBV5-6 with TRBJ2-3; perhaps D is TRBD1 or TRBD2 (6 bases each). CDR3 size: 14 residues. Between the trimmed V and J ends, which lost 2 bases and 5 bases, there was a span of 12 bases. Germline CDR1 and CDR2: SGHDT and YYEEEE. The CDR3 protein is CASSLGGHLDTQYF. As DNA, the CDR3 is TGTGCCAGCAGCTTAGGGGGGCACCTAGATACGCAGTATTTT. Full variable domain (missing parts from reference TRBV5-6 and TRBJ2-3): DAGVTQSPTHLIKTRGQQVTLRCSPKSGHDTVSWYQQALGQGPQFIFQYYEEEERQRGNFPDRFSGHQFPNYSSELNVNALLLGDSALYLCASSLGGHLDTQYFGPGTRLTVL.

J is TRBJ2-1 and V is TRBV27; D is tentatively TRBD1 or TRBD2 (6 bases each). This CDR3 comprises 15 residues. V was clipped by 9 bases and J by 2 bases, with 17 bases between them. Germline-derived CDR1 and CDR2 are MNHEY and SMNVEV (reference sequence). DNA for the CDR3: TGTGCCAGTCAGACCGCGGGGACAACCTACAATGAGCAGTTCTTC. It codes for CASQTAGTTYNEQFF.

The CDR3 here is CASSIQGANTEAFF. In nucleotides, the CDR3 is TGTGCCAGTAGTATCCAGGGGGCGAACACTGAAGCTTTCTTT. The gene calls are TRBV19 and TRBJ1-1, with 8 positions matching TRBD1. Germline assignment: CDR1 LNHDA and CDR2 SQIVND (reference sequence). CDR3 length: 14 amino acids. After removal of 3 bases from V and 1 base from J, the junction contained 1 base not matched to a gene. The whole variable domain, remainder taken from reference TRBV19 and TRBJ1-1, is DGGITQSPKYLFRKEGQNVTLSCEQNLNHDAMYWYRQDPGQGLRLIYYSQIVNDFQKGDIAEGYSVSREKKESFPLTVTSAQKNPTAFYLCASSIQGANTEAFFGQGTRLTVV.